This TCR beta chain was found in a study of blood T cells in healthy people across ages. Germline V gene sequence: CDR1 MNHEY, CDR2 SMNVEV (reference sequence). This CDR3 is built from 16 residues. Trimming took off 8 bases at V and 5 bases at J, with 22 bases between the two ends. Primers used in a second PCR of roughly 6 to 11 cycles were a sample-barcoded 5' primer and a J-beta primer mix. Each single sample gave us at least 3 million CDR3-containing paired-end reads. TCRdb called the 5' RACE reads again in MiXCR, with one record for every CDR3 protein. Of 950,000 to 1,200,000 distinct CDR3 sequences listed, approximately 38% are singletons. Isolating PBMCs gave at least 7 million of these cells per sample. Study-wide results and caveats: In these data, TCR beta diversity tracked strongly with naive T cell percentage.

About this clonotype: What it binds is unknown.

This clonotype was sampled from a man aged 18 to 29 in good health. This chain connects TRBV27 to TRBJ1-5, with D perhaps TRBD1 (6 bases). The sample consisted of blood. DNA of the CDR3: TGTGCCAGCTCAAAAGGGGGGCCCCATCCCCATCAGCCCCAGCATTTT. Its protein product is CASSKGGPHPHQPQHF.